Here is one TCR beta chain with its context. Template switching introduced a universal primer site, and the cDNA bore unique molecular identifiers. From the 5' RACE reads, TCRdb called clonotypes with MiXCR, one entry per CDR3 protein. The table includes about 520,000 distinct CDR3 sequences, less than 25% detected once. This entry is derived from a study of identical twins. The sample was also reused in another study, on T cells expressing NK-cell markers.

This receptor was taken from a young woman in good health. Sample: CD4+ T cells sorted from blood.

This CDR3 reads CASSLLTVNEQFF. Written as DNA, the CDR3 is TGTGCCAGCAGCTTACTTACTGTCAATGAGCAGTTCTTC. The chain has TRBV12-3 or TRBV12-4 and TRBJ2-1; D not resolved. Trimming removed 6 bases at V and 6 bases at J, with 12 bases between. This CDR3 region has 13 residues.